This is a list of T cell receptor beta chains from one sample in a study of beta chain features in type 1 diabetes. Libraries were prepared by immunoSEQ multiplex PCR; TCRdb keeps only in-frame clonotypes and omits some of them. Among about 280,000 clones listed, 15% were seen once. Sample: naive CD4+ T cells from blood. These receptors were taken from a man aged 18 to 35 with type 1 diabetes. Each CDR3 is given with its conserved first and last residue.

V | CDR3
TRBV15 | CATSRAQRGANTDTQYF
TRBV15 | CATSHRDRALDTPQHF
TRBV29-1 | CSVGQGTGELFF
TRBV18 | CASSPGTAYNEQFF
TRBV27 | CASRDSGPSTDTQYF
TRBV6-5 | CASSGLVYNEQFF
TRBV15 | CATSRDSKTDTQYF
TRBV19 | CASSMTGTGVYNEQFF
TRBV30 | CAWSVMTGRYNEQFF
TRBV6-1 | CASSEVAGVLSPPMNTEAFF
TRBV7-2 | CASSYRGGTDTQYF
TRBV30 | CAWSDLFRGSYNSPLHF
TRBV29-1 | CSVESTRGLGDTEAFF
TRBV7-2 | CASSYQTAYTDTQYF
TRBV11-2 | CASSLSDGTYEQYF
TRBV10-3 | CASTPGLATYEQYF
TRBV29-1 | CSVDWTGYNEQFF
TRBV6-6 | CASRDRGGTEAFF
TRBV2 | CASNNPGDRDRYEQYF
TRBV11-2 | CASSLEGLQANVLTF
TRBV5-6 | CASLKLGHTEAFF
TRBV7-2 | CASSPGSGGLSQETQYF
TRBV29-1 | CSVQRGRSLQYF
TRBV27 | CASTAWDTPNTEAFF
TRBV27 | CASSILSGELFF
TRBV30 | CAWSWYSTTGELFF
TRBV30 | CAWSADREATEAFF
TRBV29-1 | CSVASRTGAYEQYF
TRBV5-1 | CASSEDGSYTF
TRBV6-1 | CASSEARAERWNIQYF